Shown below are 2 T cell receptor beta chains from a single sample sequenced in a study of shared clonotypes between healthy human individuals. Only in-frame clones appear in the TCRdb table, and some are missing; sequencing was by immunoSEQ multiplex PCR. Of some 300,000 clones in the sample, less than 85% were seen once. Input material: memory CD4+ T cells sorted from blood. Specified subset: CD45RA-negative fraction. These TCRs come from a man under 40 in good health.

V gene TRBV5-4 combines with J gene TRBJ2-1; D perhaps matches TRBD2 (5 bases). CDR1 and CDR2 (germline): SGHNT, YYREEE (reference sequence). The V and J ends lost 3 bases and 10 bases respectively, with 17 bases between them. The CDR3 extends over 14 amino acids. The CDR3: CASSSSKGAREQFF. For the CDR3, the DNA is TGTGCCAGCAGCTCCAGTAAGGGAGCGCGGGAGCAGTTCTTC. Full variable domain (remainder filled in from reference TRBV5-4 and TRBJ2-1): ETGVTQSPTHLIKTRGQQVTLRCSSQSGHNTVSWYQQALGQGPQFIFQYYREEENGRGNFPPRFSGLQFPNYSSELNVNALELDDSALYLCASSSSKGAREQFFGPGTRLTVL.

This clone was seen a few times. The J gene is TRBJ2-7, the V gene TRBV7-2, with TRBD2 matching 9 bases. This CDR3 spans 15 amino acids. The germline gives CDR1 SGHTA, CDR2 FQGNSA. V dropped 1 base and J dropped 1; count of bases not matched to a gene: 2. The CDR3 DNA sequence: TGTGCCAGCAGCTTAGTAGCGGGAGTATCCTACGAGCAGTACTTC. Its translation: CASSLVAGVSYEQYF.